Listed below are T cell receptor beta chains from one sample, sequenced in a study of blood T cell repertoires in COVID-19. The table came from immunoSEQ multiplex PCR; TCRdb's copy has only in-frame clones and leaves some out. The data hold approximately 88,000 clones, with 70% to 90% observed a single time. The sequencing input was peripheral blood. These receptors were taken from a woman aged 70-85 years with acute or convalescent COVID-19. Each CDR3 is given with its conserved first and last residue. The D gene is left open where the match is weak. Some rows have no size entry. The others give once, few or many, or a class for an expanded clone.

>.|TRBJ2-5|.|TRBV7-9
TGTGCCAGCAGCCAAACCGGAGAGACCCAGTACTTC
CASSQTGETQYF
>TRBD1|TRBJ2-1|.|TRBV5-6
TGTGCCAGCAGCTTAGGACAGGGCGGCTCCTACAATGAGCAGTTCTTC
CASSLGQGGSYNEQFF
>TRBD2|TRBJ2-2|once|TRBV6-4
TGTGCCCCACTAGCGGGAGAGTGGACCGGGGAGCTGTTTTTT
CAPLAGEWTGELFF
>TRBD1|TRBJ2-5|.|TRBV3-1/TRBV3-2
TGTGCCAGCAGGGGACAGGGGGCGTTTGAGACCCAGTACTTC
CASRGQGAFETQYF
>.|TRBJ2-1|.|TRBV11-2
TGTGCCAGCAGCTTACCCGCAAACCTAGCGACCAATGAGCAGTTCTTC
CASSLPANLATNEQFF
>.|TRBJ2-3|.|TRBV30
TGTGCCTGGACCCACGGGGGTTTTGATACGCAGTATTTT
CAWTHGGFDTQYF
>.|TRBJ1-1|.|TRBV7-2
TGTGCCAGCAGCACCGATGACAGAAAGGACACTGAAGCTTTCTTT
CASSTDDRKDTEAFF
>.|TRBJ1-5|once|TRBV13
TGTGCCAGCAGCTTACAGGGCCGGAATCAGCCCCAGCATTTT
CASSLQGRNQPQHF
>TRBD2|TRBJ2-1|.|TRBV30
TGTGCCTGGAGTGGACTAGCGAAGAGCTCCTACAATGAGCAGTTCTTC
CAWSGLAKSSYNEQFF
>TRBD1|TRBJ1-5|.|TRBV6-2/TRBV6-3
TGTGCCAGCAGTTCTGACAGGGGGCAACAGCCCCAGCATTTT
CASSSDRGQQPQHF
>.|TRBJ1-4|.|TRBV29-1
TGCAGCGTCTCAACAGGCGAAGGGGCCCTATGGGAAAAACTGTTTTTT
CSVSTGEGALWEKLFF
>TRBD2|TRBJ2-1|.|TRBV5-4
TGTGCCAGCAGCAAGAGTCCCGGGACTAGTCTCCATGAGCAGTTCTTC
CASSKSPGTSLHEQFF
>.|TRBJ2-1|.|TRBV7-9
TGTGCCAGCAGCTTAGTGGCCGGGTATGAGCAGTTCTTC
CASSLVAGYEQFF
>.|TRBJ1-1|.|TRBV28
TGTGCCAGCAGTTTACCAGGATTGAACACTGAAGCTTTCTTT
CASSLPGLNTEAFF
>.|TRBJ1-5|.|TRBV25-1
TGTGCCAGCAGTGACGTTAGCAATCAGCCCCAGCATTTT
CASSDVSNQPQHF
>TRBD2|TRBJ2-1|once|TRBV5-1
TGCGCCAGCAGCTTGGTTTTGAGCGGGGGGGACTTTTTCTTC
CASSLVLSGGDFFF
>.|TRBJ2-3|.|TRBV3-1/TRBV3-2
TGTGCCAGCAGCCAAGACGTAGATACGCAGTATTTT
CASSQDVDTQYF
>.|TRBJ2-3|.|TRBV19
TGTGCCAGTAGTATGGGACTTTTTAGCACAGATACGCAGTATTTT
CASSMGLFSTDTQYF
>TRBD1|TRBJ2-3|.|TRBV5-4
TGTGCCAGCAGCTCCCCTAGTACAGGGGGCATCGACACAGATACGCAGTATTTT
CASSSPSTGGIDTDTQYF
>TRBD1|TRBJ2-2|.|TRBV10-3
TGTGCCCCCCTTTCCGGGACAGGGGGAGGCGGGGAGCTGTTTTTT
CAPLSGTGGGGELFF
>TRBD1|TRBJ1-2|.|TRBV18
TGTGCCAGCTCACCAAGTTCAGGGGGCGCATCGGTTGGCTACACCTTC
CASSPSSGGASVGYTF
>.|TRBJ2-4|.|TRBV6-5
TGTGCCAGCAGTCCACTAGCCAAAAACATTCAGTACTTC
CASSPLAKNIQYF
>TRBD1|TRBJ1-2|.|TRBV6-5
TGTGCCAGCAGTTACTCTGAGGGGACAGTTTTTGGTGGCTACACCTTC
CASSYSEGTVFGGYTF
>TRBD2|TRBJ2-3|.|TRBV5-4
TGTGCCAGCAGCCCGGACCTTGGCGGGAGTAGGGCGGATTTGCAGTATTTT
CASSPDLGGSRADLQYF
>.|TRBJ2-2|.|TRBV6-6
TGTGCCAGCAGTTACGGGCAGGGTAGGACCGGGGAGCTGTTTTTT
CASSYGQGRTGELFF
>.|TRBJ2-3|.|TRBV7-9
TGTGCCAGCAGCTTAGCGGGAGTTTCAGATACGCAGTATTTT
CASSLAGVSDTQYF
>.|TRBJ2-3|once|TRBV10-3
TGTGCCATCAGGGGGGACTTTCGCACAGATACGCAGTATTTT
CAIRGDFRTDTQYF